These 18 T cell receptor beta chains were all obtained from the same sample, sequenced in a study of T cells after yellow fever vaccination. TCRdb reanalysed the 5' RACE reads using MiXCR and keeps one entry per CDR3 protein. The data show around 360,000 distinct CDR3 sequences, about 9.9% seen once. The starting material was PBMCs, obtained on the day of the first yellow fever vaccination. The receptors here all came from a man aged 18 to 29 who received the YFV17D yellow fever vaccine.

At least ten counts were recorded for this clonotype. This CDR3 reads CASSFAGVTYEQYF. CDR3 coding DNA: TGTGCCAGCAGCTTTGCAGGGGTAACCTACGAGCAGTACTTC. The chain is built from TRBV7-9 and TRBJ2-7; a weak D match, TRBD1 (6 bases). The CDR3 has 14 residues. V gave up 3 bases and J gave up 2 bases, with 11 bases separating them. Germline loops: CDR1 SEHNR, CDR2 FQNEAQ (reference sequence).

The V and J genes are TRBV6-6 and TRBJ1-4; no firm D call. CDR3 length: 13 amino acids. Trimming removed 5 bases at V and 7 bases at J, with 11 bases between. Looked up from germline, CDR1 is MNHNY and CDR2 is SVGAGI (reference sequence). The CDR3 region is CASSPREAEKLFF. CDR3 coding DNA: TGTGCCAGCAGTCCTCGGGAGGCTGAAAAACTGTTTTTT.

This chain links TRBV6-6 with TRBJ1-5; no reliable D call. CDR1 is MNHNY, CDR2 SVGAGI, per germline (reference sequence). Deletions cut 5 bases from V and 11 bases from J, with 13 bases between. This CDR3 has 12 amino acids. The CDR3 DNA sequence: TGTGCCAGCAGTACTTCCCCCGCATCCCAGCATTTT. Amino acids: CASSTSPASQHF.

This clonotype has more than one count but fewer than ten. J is TRBJ1-2 and V is TRBV20-1; 7 positions agree with TRBD1. Trimming took 3 bases from V and 2 from J; bases not matched to a gene: 6. Looked up from germline, CDR1 is DFQATT and CDR2 is SNEGSKA (reference sequence). The CDR3 has 14 amino acids. CDR3: CSARKTGRNYGYTF. The CDR3 nucleotides are TGCAGTGCTAGGAAGACAGGGAGGAACTATGGCTACACCTTC.

The J gene is TRBJ2-1, the V gene TRBV6-5; D is perhaps TRBD2 (7 bases). Trimming pared 0 bases from V and 7 bases from J, leaving 13 bases between. The CDR3 sequence is 15 residues long. Germline assignment: CDR1 MNHEY and CDR2 SVGAGI. The CDR3 nucleotides are TGTGCCAGCAGTTACTCGGGGGGGCCGCCTAATGAGCAGTTCTTC. Protein sequence: CASSYSGGPPNEQFF.

Many counts were recorded for this clonotype. The chain links TRBV12-3 or TRBV12-4 to TRBJ1-1, with D perhaps matching TRBD1 (5 bases). CDR3 length: 19 amino acids. Trimming cost V 1 base and J 1 base, with 22 bases left between them. The CDR3 sequence: CASSLGPRVSMARNTEAFF. CDR3 DNA: TGTGCCAGCAGTTTAGGCCCCAGGGTGTCTATGGCTCGGAACACTGAAGCTTTCTTT.

This clonotype was counted many times. This chain joins TRBV7-2 and TRBJ2-7; D possibly uses TRBD1 or TRBD2 (5 bases each). The germline V gene encodes CDR1 SGHTA and CDR2 FQGNSA. The CDR3 totals 15 residues. V lost 5 bases and J 3 bases, leaving 17 bases between the germline ends. CDR3 nucleotide sequence: TGTGCCAGCAGCGCCTCCGGGACGGGGAACTACGAGCAGTACTTC. Translated, it gives CASSASGTGNYEQYF.

This clonotype appeared a single time. The V and J genes are TRBV10-3 and TRBJ2-6; TRBD1 is a possible D gene (6 bases). The germline V gene encodes CDR1 ENHRY and CDR2 SYGVKD. The V end was cut by 4 bases, the J end by 0 bases, with 7 bases between. The CDR3 is 15 amino acids. CDR3 residues: CAISGTVSGANVLTF. In nucleotides, the CDR3 is TGTGCCATCAGTGGGACAGTCTCTGGGGCCAACGTCCTGACTTTC.

The chain carries TRBV20-1 and TRBJ2-1; 9 nucleotides align to TRBD1. CDR3 length: 14 residues. After removal of 3 bases from V and 6 bases from J, the junction contained 6 bases not matched to a gene. In germline, CDR1 is DFQATT, CDR2 SNEGSKA (reference sequence). CDR3 region: CSASPGTGINEQFF. Written as DNA, the CDR3 is TGCAGTGCTAGTCCGGGGACAGGGATCAATGAGCAGTTCTTC.

The rearrangement links TRBV15 to TRBJ2-2; 7 bases line up with TRBD2. V dropped 5 bases and J dropped 0; count of bases not matched to a gene: 6. Per germline, CDR1 LNHNV and CDR2 YYDKDF (reference sequence). The CDR3 is 16 amino acids. The CDR3 bases are TGTGCCACCAGCGGGGGGGACTACACGAACACCGGGGAGCTGTTTTTT. Protein product: CATSGGDYTNTGELFF.

This clonotype came up a few times. The chain carries TRBV7-9 and TRBJ2-3; D may match TRBD1 or TRBD2 (6 bases each). Germline values: CDR1 SEHNR, CDR2 FQNEAQ (reference sequence). This CDR3 contains 15 residues. V was shortened by 2 bases and J by 5 bases, with 14 bases between the two germline ends. In nucleotides, the CDR3 is TGTGCCAGCAGCTTAATGGGGGGCCCAGGAGATACGCAGTATTTT. Its protein is CASSLMGGPGDTQYF.

The chain links TRBV12-3 or TRBV12-4 to TRBJ2-3, with D unresolved. The CDR3 is 12 amino acids. The V gene lost 6 bases and the J gene lost 2 bases, with 6 bases spanning the gap. The CDR3 loop is CASRTDTDTQYF. DNA of the CDR3: TGTGCCAGCAGAACAGACACAGATACGCAGTATTTT.

V gene TRBV6-5 combines with J gene TRBJ2-2, with D possibly called TRBD1 or TRBD2 (6 bases each). V was shortened by 8 bases and J by 7 bases, with 11 bases between the two germline ends. The CDR3 totals 12 residues. Germline CDR1 is MNHEY and CDR2 is SVGAGI. Here the CDR3 DNA reads TGTGCCAGCGGGGGGCCGGGCGGGGAGCTGTTTTTT. Its protein product is CASGGPGGELFF.

This clonotype was counted ten times or more. The V gene is TRBV20-1, the J gene TRBJ2-5; TRBD2 might be the D (6 bases). The CDR3 length is 14 residues. Germline values: CDR1 DFQATT, CDR2 SNEGSKA (reference sequence). V lost 6 bases, J lost 2 bases, and 16 bases lay in between. The CDR3 loop is CSARDPRGQETQYF. The CDR3 bases are TGCAGTGCCCGCGATCCCCGGGGGCAAGAGACCCAGTACTTC.

The chain has TRBV19 and TRBJ2-3; the match to TRBD2 covers 9 bases. The CDR3 sequence is 16 residues long. V was clipped by 7 bases and J by 2 bases; unmatched bases: 10. Germline V CDR1 and CDR2: LNHDA, SQIVND (reference sequence). The CDR3, as DNA: TGTGCCAGTACAAGCCATCTAGCGGGGATCACAGATACGCAGTATTTT. Translation: CASTSHLAGITDTQYF.

The chain combines TRBV2 with TRBJ1-1; D may be TRBD1 (5 bases). The CDR3 has 15 amino acids. Looked up from germline, CDR1 is SNHLY and CDR2 is FYNNEI. The V end was cut by 4 bases, the J end by 4 bases, with 16 bases between. The CDR3 here is CASSGSGTRVTEAFF. In DNA, the CDR3 is TGTGCCAGCAGTGGAAGCGGGACTAGGGTCACTGAAGCTTTCTTT.

This clonotype was picked up a small number of times. The chain links TRBV6-1 to TRBJ2-5; 9 positions agree with TRBD1. The V gene end was trimmed by 8 bases and the J gene end by 4 bases; junction bases not matched to a gene: 5. Looked up from germline, CDR1 is MNHNS and CDR2 is SASEGT. The CDR3 length is 13 residues. CDR3 in amino acids: CASLWGQGETQYF. Here the CDR3 DNA reads TGTGCCAGCCTTTGGGGACAGGGAGAGACCCAGTACTTC.

This clonotype was counted ten times or more. The chain joins TRBV5-1 to TRBJ2-7; D is unclear. The germline gives CDR1 SGHRS, CDR2 YFSETQ. The V gene lost 5 bases and the J gene lost 12 bases, with 27 bases spanning the gap. This CDR3 spans 15 amino acids. CDR3 DNA sequence: TGCGCCAGCAGTTCCGGACCCGCCGGGCCTTCAACTTGGTACGTC. Encoded protein: CASSSGPAGPSTWYV.